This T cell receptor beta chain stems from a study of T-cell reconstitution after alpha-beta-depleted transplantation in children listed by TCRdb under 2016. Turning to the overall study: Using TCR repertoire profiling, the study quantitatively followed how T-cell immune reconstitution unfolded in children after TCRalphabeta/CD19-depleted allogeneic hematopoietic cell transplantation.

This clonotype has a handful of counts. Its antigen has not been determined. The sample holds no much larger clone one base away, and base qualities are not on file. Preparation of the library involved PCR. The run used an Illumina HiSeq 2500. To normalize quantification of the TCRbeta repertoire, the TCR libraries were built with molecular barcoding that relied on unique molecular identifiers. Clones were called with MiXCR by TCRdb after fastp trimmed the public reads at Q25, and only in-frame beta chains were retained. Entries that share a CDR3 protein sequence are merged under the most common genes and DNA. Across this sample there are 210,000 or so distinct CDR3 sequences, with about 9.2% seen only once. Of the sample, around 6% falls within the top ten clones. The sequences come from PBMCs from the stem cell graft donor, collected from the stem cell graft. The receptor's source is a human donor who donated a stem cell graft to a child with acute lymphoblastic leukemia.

The CDR3 reads CASTIGSGGGSYNEQFF. The DNA sequence is as follows: TGTGCCAGCACCATTGGGTCAGGAGGGGGGTCCTACAATGAGCAGTTCTTC. The sequence joins TRBV7-6 to TRBJ2-1; the D gene cannot be resolved beyond TRBD1 or TRBD2, each matching 6 bases. Including cysteine and phenylalanine, the CDR3 has 17 amino acids. The kept DNA is CDR3 alone, 51 bases in frame from the first base. V is shortened by 7 bases, J by 1 base, and the region joining them spans 20 bases. The germline V gene specifies SGHVS as CDR1 and FNYEAQ as CDR2.